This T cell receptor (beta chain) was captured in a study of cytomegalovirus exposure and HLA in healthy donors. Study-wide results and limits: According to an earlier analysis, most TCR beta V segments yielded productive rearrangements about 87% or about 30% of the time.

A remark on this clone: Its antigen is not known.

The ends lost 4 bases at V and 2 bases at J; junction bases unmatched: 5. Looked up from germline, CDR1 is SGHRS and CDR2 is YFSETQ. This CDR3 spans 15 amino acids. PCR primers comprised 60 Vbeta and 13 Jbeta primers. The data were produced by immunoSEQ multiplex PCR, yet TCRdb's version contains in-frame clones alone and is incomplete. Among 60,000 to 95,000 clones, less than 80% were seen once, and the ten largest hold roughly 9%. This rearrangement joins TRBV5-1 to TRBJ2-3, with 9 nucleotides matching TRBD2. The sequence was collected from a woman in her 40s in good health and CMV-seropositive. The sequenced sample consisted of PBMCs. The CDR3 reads CASSTGLAVTDTQYF. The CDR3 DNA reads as TGCGCCAGCAGCACGGGACTAGCCGTCACAGATACGCAGTATTTT.